The clone carrying this T cell receptor (beta chain) was counted between two and nine times. The antigen is undetermined. Germline V lookup: CDR1 SGHTA, CDR2 FQGNSA. This CDR3 is built from 14 residues. The V gene end was trimmed by 1 base and the J gene end by 8 bases; junction bases not matched to a gene: 5. TCRdb re-called the reads through MiXCR, storing one row per CDR3 protein. This table has 400,000 to 600,000 distinct CDR3 sequences, 40% to 50% appearing once. These data come from a study of T cell repertoires in cytomegalovirus infection. Across the study: HLA-B-restricted CMV epitopes that are well studied were used alongside recently identified HLA-C-restricted ones. It was the public TCR beta signatures that indicated both CMV infection and matching HLA type. General study points: HLA-C-restricted CMV-specific TCR beta clonotypes were dominant in the ex vivo response. Accumulated public TCR beta family frequency recognized individuals carrying CMV together with the relevant HLA.

V and J are TRBV7-2 and TRBJ1-2, with TRBD1 matching 9 bases. This sample comprised cultured PBMCs, obtained from culture after CMV antigen stimulation. This clonotype originated in a human donor in good health (CMV status not recorded). Some clones in this sample may be carry-over from other donors' samples. The CDR3 DNA reads TGTGCCAGCAGCTTAGGGACAGGGGTAGGAGGCTACACCTTC. This translates into CASSLGTGVGGYTF.